This TCR beta chain was documented in a study of T cell changes during pregnancy in multiple sclerosis (dated by TCRdb to the late 2010s). Background on the whole study: In women with multiple sclerosis, the researchers looked at how the T cell repertoire shifted as pregnancy progressed.

As to this clone: There is no known antigen for this receptor. The record has no base qualities; no much larger clone is one base away.

Libraries came from the immunoSEQ multiplex PCR assay. The clones in this table, taken by TCRdb from immuneACCESS, are in-frame only. Not every clone is retained; where verified, under half of the shortfall comes from an unresolved V gene, and the cause of the rest is unknown. A total of roughly 110,000 clones appear in this sample, roughly 90% of them only once. Of the sample, 0.65% to 0.9% is held by the ten largest clones. Measured from the cysteine to the phenylalanine, the CDR3 is 13 residues long. Only CDR3 DNA is held: 39 bases, read in frame from base 1. For CDR1 and CDR2, the germline V gene lists LGHNA and YNFKEQ. Clipping removes 3 bases from V and 6 bases from J, with 2 as the unmatched junction base count.

The source was peripheral blood, collected in the third trimester of pregnancy. The source is a female donor in good health, enrolled as a control in a pregnancy study. The receptor chain draws on TRBV4-2 and TRBJ1-2; 9 nucleotides in the junction match TRBD1. The DNA sequence is TGTGCCAGCAGCCATAGGACAGGGGATGGCTACACCTTC. Its coded protein is CASSHRTGDGYTF.